This T cell receptor beta chain was recorded in a study of T cell responses to AZD1222 COVID-19 vaccine. Here immunoSEQ multiplex PCR was the method, and the copy in TCRdb shows in-frame clones only, minus some. Here the sample spans 130,000 or so clones, less than 90% being singletons. Study-wide points: Just 5 to 7 AZD1222 recipients were seropositive at baseline. Repertoires were collected only later (after the peak T cell response had occurred). At 160-218 and 743-854, vaccine-associated CD4 TCRs were dominant, and they spanned spike. The sample set comprised mostly white British donors with more females, and clonal diversity was possibly underestimated.

With regard to this clone: Its matching antigen is unknown.

This CDR3 contains 18 residues. The sequences come from peripheral blood, collected on day 0 of AZD1222 vaccination. The source of this sequence is an adult in good health. The V call is TRBV12-2, the J call TRBJ2-2; TRBD2, the D gene given by the table, was not confirmed from the DNA. TRBV12-2 has pseudogene status. The CDR3 DNA is TGTGCAAGTCGCCTTAGAGGAAGAGTCTGCGTAGATCCCGGGGAGCTGTTTTTT. Translated: CASRLRGRVCVDPGELFF.